Listed here are 13 T cell receptor beta chains from one sample, sequenced in a study of cytomegalovirus exposure and HLA in healthy donors (dated by TCRdb to about 2017). The library was generated by the immunoSEQ multiplex PCR assay. For the multiplex PCR, a mixture combining 60 forward primers for TCR Vbeta segments and 13 reverse primers for TCR Jbeta segments was used. As stored in TCRdb, this immuneACCESS dataset retains in-frame rearrangements with V and J assigned. A fraction of the clones does not appear; measured against another copy, unresolved V genes explain less than half of the discrepancy, and the remainder lacks a known reason. Counted in this sample were approximately 240,000 clones; approximately 90% of them appeared once. Jointly, the top ten make up approximately 1% of the sample. Sequencing used PBMCs. These TCRs come from a woman aged 18-29 years in good health and CMV-seronegative.

As regards this clone: Different DNA sequences within this sample yield the same CDR3. The chain's CDR3 is CASSLGQGAYEQYF. The CDR3 region has the DNA TGTGCCAGCAGCTTGGGACAGGGGGCCTACGAGCAGTACTTC. The chain recombines TRBV5-6 with TRBJ2-7, with 9 bases that match TRBD1. Germline CDR1 is SGHDT and CDR2 is YYEEEE. CDR3 length: 14 amino acids. The ends lost 0 bases at V and 2 bases at J; junction bases unmatched: 0.

This chain connects TRBV7-6 to TRBJ1-6; TRBD1 is a possible D gene (5 bases). V lost 5 bases and J lost 8, with 13 bases in between. CDR1 and CDR2 from the germline V gene are SGHVS and FNYEAQ. The CDR3 sequence is 14 residues long. The CDR3 loop is CASSPTLRDSPLHF. As DNA, the CDR3 is TGTGCCAGCAGCCCGACCCTCAGGGATTCACCCCTCCACTTT.

The chain has TRBV9 and TRBJ1-1, with TRBD1 matching over 7 bases. V shed 2 bases, J shed 4 bases, and the junction held 2 bases outside the gene matches. CDR3 length equals 13 residues. The germline CDR1 and CDR2 sequences are SGDLS and YYNGEE. The CDR3 spells CASSVGQLTEAFF. The CDR3 DNA reads TGTGCCAGCAGCGTGGGACAGCTCACTGAAGCTTTCTTT.

V and J are TRBV7-3 and TRBJ2-1; TRBD2 matches 10 bases. This CDR3 has 17 residues. J lost 9 bases, V lost 1 base, and 12 bases had no gene match. Germline values: CDR1 SGHTA, CDR2 FQGTGA. The CDR3 nucleotides are TGTGCCAGCAGCTTAAGAGCGGGAGGGCCCTCTGGACCTGAGCAGTTCTTC. Protein sequence: CASSLRAGGPSGPEQFF.

In this sample, this clone turned up once. The V call is TRBV13, the J call TRBJ2-7; TRBD1 might be the D (5 bases). Germline CDR1 is PRHDT and CDR2 is FYEKMQ (reference sequence). The CDR3 has 14 residues. The ends were cut back, 6 bases at V and 0 bases at J, with 12 bases in the middle. The CDR3 nucleotides are TGTGCCAGCAGTCCGGATGGGGCCTCCTACGAGCAGTACTTC. Amino acids: CASSPDGASYEQYF.

V and J are TRBV6-1 and TRBJ2-1, with D maybe TRBD1 (6 bases). CDR1 and CDR2 (germline): MNHNS, SASEGT. The length of the CDR3 is 15 residues. Trimming took 6 bases from V and 3 from J, leaving 15 bases between them. The CDR3 loop reads CASSQTGLGYNEQFF. CDR3 in DNA: TGTGCCAGCAGCCAAACAGGGTTGGGCTACAATGAGCAGTTCTTC.

V and J are TRBV7-8 and TRBJ2-6, with 11 bases lining up with TRBD2. The J segment lost 2 bases and the V segment lost 1 base, leaving 4 bases of the junction unmatched. The CDR3 contains 18 residues. The germline V gene encodes CDR1 SGHVS and CDR2 FQNEAQ. The CDR3 DNA reads as TGTGCCAGCAGCTTAGTTAGCGGGGGGGCCGCTGGGGCCAACGTCCTGACTTTC. This codes for CASSLVSGGAAGANVLTF.

The chain links TRBV27 to TRBJ2-3; 7 bases line up with TRBD1. V lost 5 bases and J lost 1; bases outside the gene matches: 12. This CDR3 has 17 amino acids. Germline CDR1 MNHEY, CDR2 SMNVEV (reference sequence). The CDR3 nucleotides are TGTGCCAGCAGTCCTGACTTGCGACAGGGCCGCACAGATACGCAGTATTTT. This translates into CASSPDLRQGRTDTQYF.

The V and J genes are TRBV4-3 and TRBJ2-4, with D perhaps matching TRBD1 (6 bases). The CDR3 is 16 amino acids. Trimming removed 0 bases at V and 5 bases at J, with 14 bases between. The germline gives CDR1 LGHNA, CDR2 YSLEER. The CDR3 bases are TGCGCCAGCAGCCAAGATTCAGTTGCAGGGGAAAACATTCAGTACTTC. It encodes CASSQDSVAGENIQYF.

This sequence joins TRBV5-1 and TRBJ1-6; TRBD1 is a possible D gene (5 bases). The germline gives CDR1 SGHRS, CDR2 YFSETQ. The length of the CDR3 is 15 residues. Trimming left V 3 bases short and J 4 bases short, with 11 bases between. Written as DNA, the CDR3 is TGCGCCAGCAGCTCGTCCCCAGGGTATAATTCACCCCTCCACTTT. It specifies CASSSSPGYNSPLHF.

The V call is TRBV2, the J call TRBJ1-1, with D hard to call. V was trimmed by 11 bases and J by 4 bases, leaving 23 bases between them. Germline V lookup: CDR1 SNHLY, CDR2 FYNNEI. The CDR3 is 15 amino acids. CDR3 DNA: TGTGCCTGGTACATGAGACGGGGATTTATCACTGAAGCTTTCTTT. Residues: CAWYMRRGFITEAFF.

In DNA form, the CDR3 reads TGTGCCAGCAGCCAAAGAGGAGTGGATACGCAGTATTTT. As protein: CASSQRGVDTQYF. The chain combines TRBV14 with TRBJ2-3; no reliable D call. Germline values: CDR1 SGHDN, CDR2 FVKESK. V lost 2 bases and J 6 bases, leaving 9 bases between the germline ends. The CDR3 totals 13 residues.

The chain couples TRBV27 to TRBJ2-7; 7 nucleotides align to TRBD1. V was clipped by 7 bases and J by 3 bases; unmatched bases: 9. The CDR3 spans 14 residues. Germline CDR1 reads MNHEY; CDR2 reads SMNVEV (reference sequence). The CDR3 DNA sequence: TGTGCCAGCAAACCCGGGACAGCAGGCTACGAGCAGTACTTC. It yields the protein CASKPGTAGYEQYF.